The rows below give T cell receptor beta chains drawn from one sample of a study of CD8 T cells in Susac syndrome. MiXCR was run by TCRdb on the immunoSEQ multiplex PCR reads, yielding one entry per CDR3 protein. Of about 90,000 distinct CDR3 sequences listed, roughly 96% were seen once; the top ten hold about 0.65%. Sample: CD8+ T cells from PBMCs. The receptor source for this set is a human donor with Susac syndrome. Each CDR3 is given with its conserved first and last residue. The D gene is left open where the match is weak. Only some rows state a clone size, as once, few, many or a class for expanded clones.

V gene	J gene	D gene	clone size	CDR3 protein	CDR3 DNA
TRBV3-1	TRBJ1-1	.	.	CASSPWGDTEAFF	TGTGCCAGCAGTCCCTGGGGGGACACTGAAGCTTTCTTT
TRBV6-2/TRBV6-3	TRBJ2-7	.	.	CASSYLGAWYF	TGTGCCAGCAGTTACCTCGGAGCGTGGTACTTC
TRBV12-3/TRBV12-4	TRBJ1-1	.	.	CASSFGVGEVEAFF	TGTGCCAGCAGTTTCGGAGTGGGGGAAGTTGAAGCTTTCTTT
TRBV9	TRBJ1-1	.	.	CASSVEPQYEAFF	TGTGCCAGCAGCGTCGAGCCCCAGTATGAAGCTTTCTTT
TRBV7-9	TRBJ2-7	TRBD1	.	CASSLAAGQGIEQYF	TGTGCCAGCAGCTTAGCCGCCGGACAGGGGATCGAGCAGTACTTC
TRBV12-5	TRBJ2-7	TRBD1	.	CASGLPPGTGSYEQYF	TGTGCTAGTGGTTTGCCCCCCGGGACAGGGTCCTACGAGCAGTACTTC
TRBV20-1	TRBJ1-5	TRBD1	.	CSARDIGTGGQPQHF	TGCAGTGCTAGAGATATTGGGACAGGGGGTCAGCCCCAGCATTTT
TRBV15	TRBJ2-7	TRBD2	once	CATSRSPGGRGDYEQYF	TGTGCCACCAGCAGGTCCCCTGGGGGGCGGGGGGACTACGAGCAGTACTTC
TRBV5-1	TRBJ2-3	TRBD1	.	CASSLSDRGYTQYF	TGCGCCAGCAGTCTCTCGGACAGGGGCTATACGCAGTATTTT
TRBV11-2	TRBJ2-3	TRBD2	.	CASTPSGGTDTQYF	TGTGCCAGCACCCCTAGCGGGGGGACAGATACGCAGTATTTT
TRBV7-2	TRBJ2-4	TRBD1	.	CASSSDGTAKNIQYF	TGTGCCAGCAGCTCAGACGGGACAGCGAAAAACATTCAGTACTTC
TRBV24-1	TRBJ1-5	TRBD1	.	CATSDPDRDNQPQHF	TGTGCCACCAGTGACCCCGACAGGGACAATCAGCCCCAGCATTTT
TRBV20-1	TRBJ1-5	.	.	CSANPRENQPQHF	TGCAGTGCAAACCCCAGGGAGAATCAGCCCCAGCATTTT
TRBV28	TRBJ2-7	.	.	CASSFLGSYEQYF	TGTGCCAGCAGTTTTTTGGGCTCCTACGAGCAGTACTTC
TRBV12-3/TRBV12-4	TRBJ2-5	.	.	CASSENRAGETQYF	TGTGCCAGCAGTGAAAACAGGGCAGGGGAGACCCAGTACTTC
TRBV20-1	TRBJ1-2	.	once	CSARDQEGHYGYTF	TGCAGTGCTAGAGATCAGGAAGGTCACTATGGCTACACCTTC
TRBV18	TRBJ2-2	.	.	CASSPPMSSTGELFF	TGTGCCAGCTCACCACCGATGTCGAGCACCGGGGAGCTGTTTTTT
TRBV6-5	TRBJ1-2	.	once	CASSYSWGTNYGYTF	TGTGCCAGCAGTTATAGTTGGGGCACTAACTATGGCTACACCTTC
TRBV30	TRBJ1-2	TRBD1	.	CAWSRPGGLIYGYTF	TGTGCCTGGAGTAGACCAGGGGGTTTGATCTATGGCTACACCTTC
TRBV20-1	TRBJ2-7	TRBD2	.	CSARRSGGIPYEQYF	TGCAGTGCTAGACGTAGCGGGGGCATTCCCTACGAGCAGTACTTC
TRBV19	TRBJ1-5	.	.	CASSGGGFGNQPQHF	TGTGCCAGTAGTGGGGGGGGGTTCGGCAATCAGCCCCAGCATTTT
TRBV5-4	TRBJ1-2	.	.	CASSAPDEGDGYTF	TGTGCCAGCAGCGCGCCGGATGAGGGCGATGGCTACACCTTC
TRBV20-1	TRBJ2-5	.	.	CSASRDPQETQYF	TGCAGTGCGAGCCGGGACCCACAAGAGACCCAGTACTTC
TRBV4-1	TRBJ2-1	TRBD2	.	CASSRHGTSISDEQFF	TGCGCCAGCAGCCGACACGGGACTAGTATAAGCGATGAGCAGTTCTTC
TRBV19	TRBJ1-1	.	.	CASTRRNRGEAFF	TGTGCCAGTACCCGGAGAAATAGGGGAGAAGCTTTCTTT
TRBV27	TRBJ2-7	.	.	CATRRGETYEQYF	TGTGCCACCCGTAGAGGCGAGACCTACGAGCAGTACTTC
TRBV9	TRBJ2-6	.	.	CASSALGANVLTF	TGTGCCAGCAGCGCCCTCGGGGCCAACGTCCTGACTTTC
TRBV7-2	TRBJ2-1	TRBD2	.	CASSPLAGGHNEQFF	TGTGCCAGCAGCCCACTAGCGGGGGGCCACAATGAGCAGTTCTTC
TRBV20-1	TRBJ1-5	.	.	CSARSSSERGQPQHF	TGCAGTGCTAGATCTTCGAGCGAGAGGGGTCAGCCCCAGCATTTT
TRBV5-4	TRBJ2-5	.	.	CASSLDLAQETQYF	TGTGCCAGCAGCTTGGACCTGGCTCAAGAGACCCAGTACTTC
TRBV2	TRBJ2-5	TRBD2	.	CASKDRSGGLRETQYF	TGTGCCAGCAAAGACCGGTCGGGGGGACTCCGGGAGACCCAGTACTTC
TRBV5-1	TRBJ2-7	.	.	CASSLSGRYEQYF	TGCGCCAGCAGCTTGTCAGGTCGATACGAGCAGTACTTC
TRBV29-1	TRBJ2-1	TRBD2	.	CSVEWTSGYNEQFF	TGCAGCGTTGAATGGACTAGCGGATACAATGAGCAGTTCTTC
TRBV19	TRBJ2-2	.	.	CASSIDRGAGELFF	TGTGCCAGTAGTATAGACAGGGGCGCCGGGGAGCTGTTTTTT
TRBV30	TRBJ1-4	TRBD1	.	CAWSLGQGNEKLFF	TGTGCCTGGTCTCTCGGACAGGGGAACGAAAAACTGTTTTTT
TRBV4-3	TRBJ2-2	.	.	CASTRIVGVGELFF	TGCGCCAGCACCCGAATTGTGGGTGTCGGGGAGCTGTTTTTT
TRBV7-2	TRBJ2-7	.	.	CASSGEYEQYF	TGTGCCAGCAGTGGGGAGTACGAGCAGTACTTC
TRBV29-1	TRBJ2-2	.	.	CSVRRGSGELFF	TGCAGCGTACGAAGGGGGTCCGGGGAGCTGTTTTTT
TRBV20-1	TRBJ2-1	.	.	CSARTVGTRNGFF	TGCAGTGCTAGAACGGTTGGGACACGAAATGGGTTCTTC
TRBV3-1	TRBJ1-2	TRBD1	.	CASSPGQDLYGYTF	TGTGCCAGCAGCCCAGGACAGGACCTCTATGGCTACACCTTC
TRBV20-1	TRBJ2-3	.	.	CSARDRGTGTDTQYF	TGCAGTGCTAGAGATCGCGGGACAGGCACAGATACGCAGTATTTT
TRBV7-9	TRBJ1-2	.	.	CASSLAGAVYGYTF	TGTGCCAGCAGCTTAGCGGGGGCAGTGTATGGCTACACCTTC
TRBV29-1	TRBJ1-2	TRBD1	.	CSVDRDNGYTF	TGCAGCGTCGACAGGGACAATGGCTACACCTTC
TRBV6-1	TRBJ2-4	TRBD1	.	CASSKGAPLAKNIQYF	TGTGCCAGCAGTAAGGGGGCACCGCTAGCCAAAAACATTCAGTACTTC
TRBV5-1	TRBJ1-2	TRBD1	.	CASSGMTGAGYTF	TGCGCCAGCAGCGGCATGACAGGGGCCGGCTACACCTTC